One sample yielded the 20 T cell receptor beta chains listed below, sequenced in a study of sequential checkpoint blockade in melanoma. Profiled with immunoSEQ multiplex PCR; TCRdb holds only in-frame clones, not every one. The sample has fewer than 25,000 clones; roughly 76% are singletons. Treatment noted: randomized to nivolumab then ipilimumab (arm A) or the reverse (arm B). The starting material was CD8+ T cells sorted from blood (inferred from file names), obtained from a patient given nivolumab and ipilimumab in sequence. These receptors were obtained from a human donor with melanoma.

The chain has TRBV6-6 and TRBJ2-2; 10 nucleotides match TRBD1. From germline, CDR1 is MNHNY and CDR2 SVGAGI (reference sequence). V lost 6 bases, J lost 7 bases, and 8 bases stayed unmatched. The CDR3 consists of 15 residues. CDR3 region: CASRPGQGISGELFF. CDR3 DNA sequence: TGTGCCAGCAGACCGGGACAGGGGATAAGCGGGGAGCTGTTTTTT.

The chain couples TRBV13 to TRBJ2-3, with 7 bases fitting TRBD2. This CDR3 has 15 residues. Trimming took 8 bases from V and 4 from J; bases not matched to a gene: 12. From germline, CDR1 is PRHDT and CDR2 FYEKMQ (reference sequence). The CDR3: CASSHGGVRADTQYF. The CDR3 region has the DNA TGTGCCAGCTCACATGGGGGGGTACGTGCAGATACGCAGTATTTT. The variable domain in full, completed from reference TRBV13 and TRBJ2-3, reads AAGVIQSPRHLIKEKRETATLKCYPIPRHDTVYWYQQGPGQDPQFLISFYEKMQSDKGSIPDRFSAQQFSDYHSELNMSSLELGDSALYFCASSHGGVRADTQYFGPGTRLTVL.

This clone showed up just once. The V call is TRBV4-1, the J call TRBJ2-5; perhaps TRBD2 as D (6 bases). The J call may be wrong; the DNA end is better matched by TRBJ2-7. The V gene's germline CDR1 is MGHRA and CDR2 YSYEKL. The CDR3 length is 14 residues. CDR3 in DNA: TGCGCCAGCAGCTTCGCCGGAGGGCCCCACGAGCAGTACTTC. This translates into CASSFAGGPHEQYF.

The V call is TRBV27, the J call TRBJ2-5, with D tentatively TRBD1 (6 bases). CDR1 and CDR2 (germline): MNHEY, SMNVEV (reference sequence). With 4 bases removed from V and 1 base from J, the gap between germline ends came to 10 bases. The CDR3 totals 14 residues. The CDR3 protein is CASSSRDIQETQYF. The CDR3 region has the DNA TGTGCCAGCAGTTCCCGGGACATCCAAGAGACCCAGTACTTC.

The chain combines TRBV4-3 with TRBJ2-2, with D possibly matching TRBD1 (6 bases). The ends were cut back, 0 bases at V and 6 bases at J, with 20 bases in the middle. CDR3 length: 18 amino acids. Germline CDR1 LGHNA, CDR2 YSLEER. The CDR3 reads CASSQEGAGTYVPGELFF. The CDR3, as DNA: TGCGCCAGCAGCCAAGAAGGGGCCGGGACATACGTGCCCGGGGAGCTGTTTTTT.

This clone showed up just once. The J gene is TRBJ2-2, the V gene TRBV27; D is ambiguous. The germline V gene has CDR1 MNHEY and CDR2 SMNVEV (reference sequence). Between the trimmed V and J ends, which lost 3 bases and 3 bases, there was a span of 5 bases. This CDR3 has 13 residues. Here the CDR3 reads CASSLRDTGELFF. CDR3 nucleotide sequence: TGTGCCAGCAGTTTGCGAGACACCGGGGAGCTGTTTTTT.

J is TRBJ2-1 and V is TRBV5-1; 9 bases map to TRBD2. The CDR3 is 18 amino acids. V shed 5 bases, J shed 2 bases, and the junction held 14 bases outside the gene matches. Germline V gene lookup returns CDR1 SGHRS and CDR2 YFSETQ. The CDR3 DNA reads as TGCGCCAGCAGTAGATCCGGTCCGCGCGGGGGGGCCTACAATGAGCAGTTCTTC. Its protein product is CASSRSGPRGGAYNEQFF.

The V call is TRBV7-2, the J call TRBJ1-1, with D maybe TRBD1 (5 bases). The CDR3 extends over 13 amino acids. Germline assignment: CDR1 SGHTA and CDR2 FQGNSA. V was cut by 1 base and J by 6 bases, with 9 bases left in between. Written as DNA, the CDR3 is TGTGCCAGCAGCTTAGGGACACGCTCTGAAGCTTTCTTT. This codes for CASSLGTRSEAFF.

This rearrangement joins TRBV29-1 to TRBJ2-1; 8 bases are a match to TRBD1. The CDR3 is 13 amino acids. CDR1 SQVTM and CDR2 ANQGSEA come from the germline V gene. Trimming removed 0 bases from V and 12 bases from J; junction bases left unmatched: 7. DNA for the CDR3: TGCAGCGTTGAAGAGGGGGGACAGGTAGGGCAGTTCTTC. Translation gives CSVEEGGQVGQFF.

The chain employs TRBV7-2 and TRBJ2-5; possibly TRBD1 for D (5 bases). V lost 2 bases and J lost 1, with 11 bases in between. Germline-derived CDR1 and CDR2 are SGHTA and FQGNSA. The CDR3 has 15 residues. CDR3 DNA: TGTGCCAGCAGCTTACACGATCAGGGCCAAGAGACCCAGTACTTC. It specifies CASSLHDQGQETQYF.

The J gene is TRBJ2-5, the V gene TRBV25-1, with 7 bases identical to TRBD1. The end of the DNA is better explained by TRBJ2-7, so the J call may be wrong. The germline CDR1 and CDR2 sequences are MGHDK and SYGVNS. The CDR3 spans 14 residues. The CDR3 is CASGSGTESYEQYF. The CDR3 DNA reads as TGTGCCAGCGGCTCCGGGACAGAATCCTACGAGCAGTACTTC.

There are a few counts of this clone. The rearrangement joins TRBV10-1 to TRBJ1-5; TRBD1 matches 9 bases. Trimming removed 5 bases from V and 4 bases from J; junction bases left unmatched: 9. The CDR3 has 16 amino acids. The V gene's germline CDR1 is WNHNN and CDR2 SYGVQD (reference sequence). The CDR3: CASSFRGGQGNQPQHF. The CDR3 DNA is TGCGCCAGCAGTTTTCGAGGAGGACAGGGGAATCAGCCCCAGCATTTT.

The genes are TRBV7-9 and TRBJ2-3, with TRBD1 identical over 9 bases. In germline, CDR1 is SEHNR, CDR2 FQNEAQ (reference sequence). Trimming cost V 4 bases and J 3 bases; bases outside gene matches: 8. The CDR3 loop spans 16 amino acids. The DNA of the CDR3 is TGTGCCAGCAGCTCCACAGGGGGCGCTTGGACAGATACGCAGTATTTT. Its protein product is CASSSTGGAWTDTQYF.

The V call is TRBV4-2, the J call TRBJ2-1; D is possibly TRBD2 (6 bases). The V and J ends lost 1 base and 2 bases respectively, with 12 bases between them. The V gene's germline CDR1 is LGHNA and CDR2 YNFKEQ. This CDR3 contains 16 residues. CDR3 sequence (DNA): TGTGCCAGCAGCCAAGTTGCCGGGGAGGCCTACAATGAGCAGTTCTTC. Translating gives CASSQVAGEAYNEQFF.

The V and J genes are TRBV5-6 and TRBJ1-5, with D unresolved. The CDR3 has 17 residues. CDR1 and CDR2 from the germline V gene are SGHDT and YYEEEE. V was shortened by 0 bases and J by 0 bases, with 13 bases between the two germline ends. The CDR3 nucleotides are TGTGCCAGCAGCTTGGCCGGTTGGGAGTTTAGCAATCAGCCCCAGCATTTT. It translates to CASSLAGWEFSNQPQHF.

The CDR3 is CATSRRDRDRVGEQYF. For the CDR3, the DNA is TGTGCCACCAGCAGACGAGACCGGGACAGGGTCGGCGAGCAGTACTTC. This chain connects TRBV15 to TRBJ2-7, with TRBD1 identical over 9 bases. The germline CDR1 and CDR2 sequences are LNHNV and YYDKDF (reference sequence). The CDR3 sequence is 16 residues long. J lost 6 bases, V lost 2 bases, and 11 bases had no gene match.

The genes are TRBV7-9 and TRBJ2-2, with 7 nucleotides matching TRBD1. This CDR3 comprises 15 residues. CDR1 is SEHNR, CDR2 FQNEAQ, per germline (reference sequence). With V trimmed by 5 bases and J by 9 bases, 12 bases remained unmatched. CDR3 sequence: CASSHPSGGNRELFF. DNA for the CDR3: TGTGCCAGCAGCCATCCTTCAGGGGGTAACCGGGAGCTGTTTTTT.

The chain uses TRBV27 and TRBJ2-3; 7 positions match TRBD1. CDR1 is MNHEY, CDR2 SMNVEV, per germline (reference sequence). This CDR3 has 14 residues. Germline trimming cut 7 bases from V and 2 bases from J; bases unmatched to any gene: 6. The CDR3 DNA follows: TGTGCCAGCACCCAGACAGGGCTCACAGATACGCAGTATTTT. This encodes CASTQTGLTDTQYF.

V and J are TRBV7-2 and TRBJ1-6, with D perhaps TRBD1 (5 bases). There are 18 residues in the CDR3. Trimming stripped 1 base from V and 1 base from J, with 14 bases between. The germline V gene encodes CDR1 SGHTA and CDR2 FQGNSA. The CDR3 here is CASSLVRGVGSYNSPLHF. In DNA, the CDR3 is TGTGCCAGCAGCTTAGTTCGGGGGGTCGGATCCTATAATTCACCCCTCCACTTT. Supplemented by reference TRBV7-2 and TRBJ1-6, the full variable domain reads GAGVSQSPSNKVTEKGKDVELRCDPISGHTALYWYRQSLGQGLEFLIYFQGNSAPDKSGLPSDRFSAERTGGSVSTLTIQRTQQEDSAVYLCASSLVRGVGSYNSPLHFGNGTRLTVT.

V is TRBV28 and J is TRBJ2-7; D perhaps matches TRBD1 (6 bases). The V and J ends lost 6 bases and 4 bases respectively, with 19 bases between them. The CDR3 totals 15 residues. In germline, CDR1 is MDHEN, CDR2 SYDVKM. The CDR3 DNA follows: TGTGCCAGCAGCAACCACAGGGTCTTAGGTTACGAGCAGTACTTC. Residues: CASSNHRVLGYEQYF.